This TCR beta chain appears in the sequencing data of a study of T cell changes during pregnancy in multiple sclerosis. Libraries were prepared by immunoSEQ multiplex PCR; TCRdb keeps only in-frame clonotypes and omits some of them. The sample has 45,000 to 60,000 clones, approximately 92% seen once; the top ten hold roughly 1.2%. Germline CDR1 and CDR2: SGHRS and YFSETQ. After removal of 4 bases from V and 4 bases from J, the junction contained 7 bases not matched to a gene. There are 14 residues in the CDR3. Here the sequenced sample was peripheral blood, taken after pregnancy. The chain links TRBV5-1 to TRBJ1-1; 7 nucleotides match TRBD1. This clonotype was obtained from a female donor in good health, enrolled as a control in a pregnancy study. The CDR3 coding sequence is TGCGCCAGCAGCCCGGACGCAGGGGGCACTGAAGCTTTCTTT. As protein: CASSPDAGGTEAFF.